These T cell receptor beta chains were read from a single sample in a study of blood T cell repertoires in COVID-19. Measured with immunoSEQ multiplex PCR; TCRdb has only the in-frame clones, and not every one. Of approximately 150,000 clones in the sample, 80% to 85% were seen once. Sequenced: peripheral blood. All receptors derive from a young man with COVID-19, enrolled during active disease. The CDR3 runs from the conserved cysteine through the conserved F or W. The D gene is left open where the match is weak. The size entry is marked missing in some rows and otherwise reads once, few, many or a size class.

V	D	length	size	J	DNA	CDR3
TRBV30	.	13	.	TRBJ2-1	TGTGCCTGGACCTACGGGAGCTACAATGAGCAGTTCTTC	CAWTYGSYNEQFF
TRBV2	TRBD2	17	.	TRBJ2-1	TGTGCCAGCAGGGGAGGGGCGACTAGCGGGAGGGCCGATGAGCAGTTCTTC	CASRGGATSGRADEQFF
TRBV24-1	TRBD1	16	few	TRBJ2-1	TGTGCCACCAGTGAGTGGACAGGAAGCTCCTACAATGAGCAGTTCTTC	CATSEWTGSSYNEQFF
TRBV19	.	13	.	TRBJ2-4	TGTGCCTGTGGTGCGCGAGGGGGAAACATTCAGTACTTC	CACGARGGNIQYF
TRBV4-2	TRBD2	16	.	TRBJ2-2	TGTGCCAGCAGCCAAGTGACGAGCGGGAGCACCGGGGAGCTGTTTTTT	CASSQVTSGSTGELFF
TRBV11-2	TRBD1	14	many	TRBJ1-1	TGTGCCAGCAGCTCTTGGACAGGTCTCACTGAAGCTTTCTTT	CASSSWTGLTEAFF
TRBV11-2	TRBD2	16	.	TRBJ2-1	TGTGCCAGCAGCCACCCTACTAGCGGGAGTATATATGAGCAGTTCTTC	CASSHPTSGSIYEQFF
TRBV10-2	.	13	.	TRBJ1-5	TGCGCCAGCAGGGGTCAGGGCAATCAGCCCCAGCATTTT	CASRGQGNQPQHF
TRBV18	TRBD1	15	.	TRBJ2-3	TGTGCCAGCTCACCGAAGACAGGGACGGCAGATACGCAGTATTTT	CASSPKTGTADTQYF
TRBV28	TRBD1	15	.	TRBJ2-1	TGTGCCAGCCGATACGGACAGGGGGCAGTCAATGAGCAGTTCTTC	CASRYGQGAVNEQFF
TRBV6-2/TRBV6-3	.	15	.	TRBJ2-7	TGTGCCAGCAGTTCGCGGCAGAAGCTCAACTACGAGCAGTACTTC	CASSSRQKLNYEQYF
TRBV10-2	.	13	.	TRBJ1-5	TGCGCCAGCAGACAGGCGACGAATCAGCCCCAGCATTTT	CASRQATNQPQHF
TRBV11-2	.	13	.	TRBJ2-5	TGTGCCAGCAGCTTAGGGACATCAGAGACCCAGTACTTC	CASSLGTSETQYF
TRBV15	.	14	.	TRBJ2-1	TGTGCCACCAGCAGAGGAGGTTCCTACAATGAGCAGTTCTTC	CATSRGGSYNEQFF
TRBV28	TRBD1	22	.	TRBJ2-6	TGTGCCAGCAGTTTTTCCCGTTTCGACAGGGGGCGCCCCTTCTCTGGGGCCAACGTCCTGACTTTC	CASSFSRFDRGRPFSGANVLTF
TRBV2	TRBD1	17	.	TRBJ2-2	TGTGCCAGCAGCCGGACAGGGCCGAATGGGAACACCGGGGAGCTGTTTTTT	CASSRTGPNGNTGELFF
TRBV2	TRBD2	16	.	TRBJ2-7	TGTGCCAGCAGTGATGGAGCGGGAGGGGGATCCTACGAGCAGTACTTC	CASSDGAGGGSYEQYF
TRBV2	.	14	.	TRBJ2-7	TGTGCCAGCGGCACCGGGACACGAGCCTACGAGCAGTACTTC	CASGTGTRAYEQYF
TRBV24-1	TRBD2	13	.	TRBJ2-7	TGTGCCACCAGTGATTTAGGGAGGGATGGGCAGTACTTC	CATSDLGRDGQYF
TRBV2	TRBD2	15	.	TRBJ2-7	TGTGCCAGCAGTCCACTAGCGGGACTTTCCTACGAGCAGTACTTC	CASSPLAGLSYEQYF
TRBV9	TRBD2	16	.	TRBJ2-7	TGTGCCAGCAGCGTAGATGGCGGGGGACTCTCCTACGAGCAGTACTTC	CASSVDGGGLSYEQYF
TRBV6-6	.	14	.	TRBJ1-1	TGTGCCAGCAGTTACTTGGCGGTGAACACTGAAGCTTTCTTT	CASSYLAVNTEAFF
TRBV19	.	14	.	TRBJ1-3	TGTGCCAGTAGACACCTGCATTCTGGAAACACCATATATTTT	CASRHLHSGNTIYF
TRBV19	.	13	.	TRBJ2-7	TGTGCTCGGCACAGGGACGGCTCCTACGAGCAGTACTTC	CARHRDGSYEQYF
TRBV27	.	11	.	TRBJ1-5	TGTGCCCTGTGCAGGGGTCAGCCCCAGCATTTT	CALCRGQPQHF
TRBV6-1	TRBD2	15	once	TRBJ2-7	TGTGCCAGCAGTGACGGTTTAGCGGGGACCTACGAGCAGTACTTC	CASSDGLAGTYEQYF
TRBV3-1/TRBV3-2	.	12	.	TRBJ1-5	TGTGCCAGCAGCCAAGGGGACAATGCCCAGCATTTT	CASSQGDNAQHF
TRBV29-1	.	12	once	TRBJ1-2	TGCAGCGTTGCCGGACGGGAGACTGGCTACACCTTC	CSVAGRETGYTF
TRBV19	TRBD1	12	.	TRBJ1-4	TGTGCCAGCTCCGACAGGGGTGAAAAACTGTTTTTT	CASSDRGEKLFF
TRBV27	.	15	once	TRBJ2-1	TGTGCCAGCAGTTTCGACGGGAGCTCCTACAATGAGCAGTTCTTC	CASSFDGSSYNEQFF
TRBV5-4	TRBD2	15	.	TRBJ2-7	TGTGCCAGCAGCTGGGAACTAGCGGGAGGAGGCGAGCAGTACTTC	CASSWELAGGGEQYF
TRBV5-5	.	14	.	TRBJ2-5	TGTGCCAGCAGCCTCAGTCATTCTGAAGAGACCCAGTACTTC	CASSLSHSEETQYF
TRBV29-1	TRBD2	13	.	TRBJ2-5	TGCAGCGTTGAACGGGGAGGGAGGGAGACCCAGTACTTC	CSVERGGRETQYF
TRBV3-1/TRBV3-2	.	14	.	TRBJ2-1	TGTGCCAGCAGCCAAGGGGGTAGCGGCAATGAGCAGTTCTTC	CASSQGGSGNEQFF
TRBV29-1	TRBD1	14	.	TRBJ1-3	TGCAGCGGATGGGACAGATCTACTGGAAACACCATATATTTT	CSGWDRSTGNTIYF
TRBV27	.	14	.	TRBJ1-1	TGTGCCAGCAGTTTAGGGGGGGTGAACACTGAAGCTTTCTTT	CASSLGGVNTEAFF
TRBV11-3	TRBD1	13	.	TRBJ2-1	TGTGCCAGCAGCCGTGACAGGGGCAATGAGCAGTTCTTC	CASSRDRGNEQFF
TRBV18	.	13	few	TRBJ2-3	TGTGCCAGCTCACCACGGCCAGGAGATACGCAGTATTTT	CASSPRPGDTQYF
TRBV7-9	TRBD2	14	.	TRBJ2-2	TGTGCCAGCAGCCGCGGGGGTAGCGCCGGGGAGCTGTTTTTT	CASSRGGSAGELFF
TRBV28	.	14	.	TRBJ2-7	TGTGCCAGCAGAACAGGCGGTGGAACCTACGAGCAGTACTTC	CASRTGGGTYEQYF
TRBV28	.	16	once	TRBJ1-5	TGTGCCAGCAGTCTCCATGAGAGGCTGGGCAATCAGCCCCAGCATTTT	CASSLHERLGNQPQHF
TRBV9	.	14	.	TRBJ2-7	TGTGCCAGCAGCGCCCCTGGGGCCCAAAAGGAGCAGTACTTC	CASSAPGAQKEQYF
TRBV4-2	TRBD2	17	.	TRBJ2-5	TGTGCCAGCAGCCAAGAAGCTAGCGGGAGCCTACAAGAGACCCAGTACTTC	CASSQEASGSLQETQYF
TRBV15	.	14	.	TRBJ2-1	TGTGCCACCAGCAGAGGGAGCAGGGGTAATGAGCAGTTCTTC	CATSRGSRGNEQFF
TRBV3-1/TRBV3-2	.	14	.	TRBJ2-7	TGTGCCAGCAGCCGAGTCACGGGAGTAGGAGAGCAGTACTTC	CASSRVTGVGEQYF
TRBV28	TRBD2	16	.	TRBJ2-7	TGTGCCAGCAGTTTTCCCCTCGGGGGGAGCTCCTACGAGCAGTACTTC	CASSFPLGGSSYEQYF
TRBV21-1	.	18	.	TRBJ2-5	TGTGCCAGCAGCAAAGAGAAAACTAGCGGGAGGGACCAAGAGACCCAGTACTTC	CASSKEKTSGRDQETQYF
TRBV27	.	17	once	TRBJ1-3	TGTGCCAGCAGTCCACTAACGAACAGGGTCCTTGGAAACACCATATATTTT	CASSPLTNRVLGNTIYF
TRBV28	TRBD1	14	.	TRBJ2-7	TGTGCCAGCAGTTTAGAGCAGGGGGCCTACGAGCAGTACTTC	CASSLEQGAYEQYF
TRBV5-5	TRBD2	15	once	TRBJ2-7	TGTGCCAGCAGCTTGACAGCGGGAGTTTTCGGCGAGCAGTACTTC	CASSLTAGVFGEQYF
TRBV28	TRBD1	15	.	TRBJ1-2	TGTGCCAGCAGTCCCGGGGGGACAGGCAACTATGGCTACACCTTC	CASSPGGTGNYGYTF
TRBV27	.	15	.	TRBJ1-2	TGTGCCAGCAGTTTATCCCCCCAGGTCAGCAGTGGCTACACCTTC	CASSLSPQVSSGYTF
TRBV6-5	.	16	once	TRBJ2-1	TGTGCCAGCAGTTACAATTCCGGGGGAACCTACAATGAGCAGTTCTTC	CASSYNSGGTYNEQFF
TRBV5-1	.	12	.	TRBJ1-5	TGCGCCAGCAGCTTGGCAGGGCAGCCCCAGCATTTT	CASSLAGQPQHF
TRBV11-2	.	13	.	TRBJ1-1	TGTGCCAGCAGCTTAGCATCCCCCCCTGAAGCTTTCTTT	CASSLASPPEAFF
TRBV7-9	.	12	.	TRBJ2-7	TGTGCCAGCAGCCCCGAGGGCGACGAGCAGTACTTC	CASSPEGDEQYF
TRBV2	TRBD1	15	.	TRBJ1-2	TGTGCCAGCAGTTTTACCGGTGGACAGGCTGGCGGCTACACCTTC	CASSFTGGQAGGYTF
TRBV6-5	TRBD1	15	.	TRBJ1-5	TGTGCCAGCAGCAGACAGGGGGCAAGCAATCAGCCCCAGCATTTT	CASSRQGASNQPQHF
TRBV14	.	16	.	TRBJ2-6	TGTGCCAGCAGCCAAGCGGGCAGGGCTGGGGCCAACGTCCTGACTTTC	CASSQAGRAGANVLTF